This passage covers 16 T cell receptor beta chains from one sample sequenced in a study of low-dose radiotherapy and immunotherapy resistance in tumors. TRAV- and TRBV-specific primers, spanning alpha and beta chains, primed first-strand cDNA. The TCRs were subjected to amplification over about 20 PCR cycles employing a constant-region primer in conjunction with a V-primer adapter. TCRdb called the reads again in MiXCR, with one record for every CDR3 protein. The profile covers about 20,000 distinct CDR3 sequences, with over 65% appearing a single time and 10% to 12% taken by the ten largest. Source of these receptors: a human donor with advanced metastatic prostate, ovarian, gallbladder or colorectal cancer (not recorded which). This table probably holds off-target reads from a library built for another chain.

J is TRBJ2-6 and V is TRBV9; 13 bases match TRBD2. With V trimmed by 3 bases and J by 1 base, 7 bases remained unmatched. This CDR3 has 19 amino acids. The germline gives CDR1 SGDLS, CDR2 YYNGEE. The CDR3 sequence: CASSAPGLAGPSGANVLTF. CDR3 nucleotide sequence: TGTGCCAGCAGCGCGCCGGGACTAGCGGGACCTTCTGGGGCCAACGTCCTGACTTTC.

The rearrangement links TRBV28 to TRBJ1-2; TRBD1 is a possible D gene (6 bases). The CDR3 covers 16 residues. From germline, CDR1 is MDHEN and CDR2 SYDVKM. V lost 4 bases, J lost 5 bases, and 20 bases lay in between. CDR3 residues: CASSSTLLGQGYGYTF. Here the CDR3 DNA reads TGTGCCAGCAGTTCTACTCTCCTGGGACAAGGATATGGCTACACCTTC.

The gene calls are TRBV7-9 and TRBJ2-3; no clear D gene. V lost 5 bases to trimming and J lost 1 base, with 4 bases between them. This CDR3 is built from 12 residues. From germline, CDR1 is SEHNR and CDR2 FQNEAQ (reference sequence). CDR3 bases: TGTGCCAGCAGCACAGGCACAGATACGCAGTATTTT. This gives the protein CASSTGTDTQYF.

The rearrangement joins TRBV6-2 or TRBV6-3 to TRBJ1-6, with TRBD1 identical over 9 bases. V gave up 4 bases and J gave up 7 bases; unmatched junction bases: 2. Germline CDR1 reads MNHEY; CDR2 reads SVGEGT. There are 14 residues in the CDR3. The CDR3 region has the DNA TGTGCCAGCAGTTGGACAGGGGAGAATTCACCCCTCCACTTT. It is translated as CASSWTGENSPLHF.

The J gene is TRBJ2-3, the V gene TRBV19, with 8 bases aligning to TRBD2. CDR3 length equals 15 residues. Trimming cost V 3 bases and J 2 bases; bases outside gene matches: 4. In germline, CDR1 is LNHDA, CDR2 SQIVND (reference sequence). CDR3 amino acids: CASSIGGRSTDTQYF. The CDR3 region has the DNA TGTGCCAGTAGTATTGGCGGGAGGTCCACAGATACGCAGTATTTT.

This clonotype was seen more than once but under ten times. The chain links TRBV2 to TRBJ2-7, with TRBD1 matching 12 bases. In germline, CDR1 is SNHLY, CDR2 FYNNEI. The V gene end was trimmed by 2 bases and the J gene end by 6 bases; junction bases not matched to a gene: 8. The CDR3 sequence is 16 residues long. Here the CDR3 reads CASSEQSGTGGVEQYF. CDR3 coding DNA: TGTGCCAGCAGTGAACAATCCGGGACAGGGGGCGTCGAGCAGTACTTC.

CDR3 DNA sequence: TGTGCCACCAGCAGGGAAACAGGGAACACTGAAGCTTTCTTT. Its translation: CATSRETGNTEAFF. The chain joins TRBV15 to TRBJ1-1; D is possibly TRBD1 (5 bases). The germline V and J ends were trimmed by 3 bases and 1 base, with 9 bases remaining between them. CDR1 and CDR2 (germline): LNHNV, YYDKDF (reference sequence). The CDR3 spans 14 residues.

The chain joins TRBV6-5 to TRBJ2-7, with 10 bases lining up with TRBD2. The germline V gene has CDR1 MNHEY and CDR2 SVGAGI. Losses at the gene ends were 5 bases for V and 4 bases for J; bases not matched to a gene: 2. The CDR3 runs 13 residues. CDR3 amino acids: CASSGTSAYEQYF. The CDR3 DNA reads TGTGCCAGCAGTGGGACTAGCGCATACGAGCAGTACTTC.

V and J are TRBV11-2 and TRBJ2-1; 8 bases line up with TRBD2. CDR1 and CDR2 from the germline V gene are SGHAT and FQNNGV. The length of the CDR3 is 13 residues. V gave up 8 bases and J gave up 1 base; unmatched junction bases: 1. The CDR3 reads CASREGSYNEQFF. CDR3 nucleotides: TGTGCCAGCCGGGAGGGGTCCTACAATGAGCAGTTCTTC.

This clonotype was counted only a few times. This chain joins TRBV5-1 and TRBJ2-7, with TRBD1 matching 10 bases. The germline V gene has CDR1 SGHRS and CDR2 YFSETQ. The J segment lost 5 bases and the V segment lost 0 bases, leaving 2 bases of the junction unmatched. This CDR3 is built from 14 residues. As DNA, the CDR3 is TGCGCCAGCAGCTTGGGGACAGGGGGGAACGAGCAGTACTTC. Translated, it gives CASSLGTGGNEQYF.

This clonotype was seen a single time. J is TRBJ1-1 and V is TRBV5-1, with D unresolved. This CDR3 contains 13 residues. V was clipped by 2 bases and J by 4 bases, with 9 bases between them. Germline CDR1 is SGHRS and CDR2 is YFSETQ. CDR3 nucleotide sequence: TGCGCCAGCAGCTTCGGGGTCGGCACTGAAGCTTTCTTT. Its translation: CASSFGVGTEAFF.

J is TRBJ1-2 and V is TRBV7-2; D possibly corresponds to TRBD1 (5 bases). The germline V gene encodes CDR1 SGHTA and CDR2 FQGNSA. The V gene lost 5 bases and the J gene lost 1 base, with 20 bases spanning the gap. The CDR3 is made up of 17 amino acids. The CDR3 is CASSIRDRLALNYGYTF. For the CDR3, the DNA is TGTGCCAGCAGCATCCGGGACCGGTTGGCTCTTAACTATGGCTACACCTTC. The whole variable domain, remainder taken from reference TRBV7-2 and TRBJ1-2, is GAGVSQSPSNKVTEKGKDVELRCDPISGHTALYWYRQSLGQGLEFLIYFQGNSAPDKSGLPSDRFSAERTGGSVSTLTIQRTQQEDSAVYLCASSIRDRLALNYGYTFGSGTRLTVV.

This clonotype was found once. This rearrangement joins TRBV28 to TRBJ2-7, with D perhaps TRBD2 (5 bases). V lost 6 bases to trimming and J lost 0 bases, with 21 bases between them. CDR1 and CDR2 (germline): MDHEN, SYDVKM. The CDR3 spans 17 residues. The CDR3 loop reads CASSLRGLRGSSYEQYF. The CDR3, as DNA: TGTGCCAGCAGCCTCCGAGGGCTCCGAGGATCCTCCTACGAGCAGTACTTC.

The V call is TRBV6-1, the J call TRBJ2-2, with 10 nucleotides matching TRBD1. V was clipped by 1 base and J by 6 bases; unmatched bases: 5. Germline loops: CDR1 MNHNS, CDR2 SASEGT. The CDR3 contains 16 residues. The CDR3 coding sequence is TGTGCCAGCAGTGAAGTGGACAGGGGGGTCGCCGGGGAGCTGTTTTTT. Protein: CASSEVDRGVAGELFF.

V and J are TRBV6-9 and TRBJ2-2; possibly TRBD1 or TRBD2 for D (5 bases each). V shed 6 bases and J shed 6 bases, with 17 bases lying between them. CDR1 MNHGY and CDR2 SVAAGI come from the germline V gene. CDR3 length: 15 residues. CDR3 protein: CASRPGPLRAGELFF. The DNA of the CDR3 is TGTGCCAGCAGGCCGGGACCTCTTCGTGCCGGGGAGCTGTTTTTT.

The chain's CDR3 is CASSFRTSGTKVSESSYNEQFF. CDR3 sequence (DNA): TGTGCCAGCAGTTTCAGGACTAGCGGGACTAAAGTTTCGGAAAGCTCCTACAATGAGCAGTTCTTC. The V and J genes are TRBV12-3 or TRBV12-4 and TRBJ2-1; 12 positions agree with TRBD2. The V segment lost 3 bases and the J segment 0 bases; nucleotides outside the gene matches: 18. This CDR3 spans 22 amino acids.